The entry below describes one T cell receptor (beta chain). The CDR3 is made up of 15 amino acids. V gave up 6 bases and J gave up 7 bases; unmatched junction bases: 10. Per the germline V gene, CDR1 is SGHTA and CDR2 is FQGNSA. The entry originates in a study of blood T cell repertoires in COVID-19. Overall study: Sources were T cells, B-cell-depleted T cells, or PBMCs; the material itself was cDNA or gDNA.

Participants were aged roughly 18 to 100 years from about two dozen US areas. Donors were grouped by their self-reported clinical history. As processed by the authors: Cell counts per sample came from amplifying reference gene primers. The repertoire was sequenced with immunoSEQ multiplex PCR; TCRdb's copy has only in-frame clones and lacks some. That table is the source of V, J and clone size, and D and trimming were worked out from the DNA. The table has roughly 200,000 clones, 86% seen once; the top ten hold about 6%. The sequenced material came from PBMCs or T cells enriched from blood (not recorded which). V is TRBV7-2 and J is TRBJ1-5; 9 nucleotides align to TRBD1. This receptor was taken from a man in his forties with acute COVID-19. The CDR3 protein is CASSRQGDLRQPQHF. DNA for the CDR3: TGTGCCAGCAGTCGACAGGGGGACTTACGACAGCCCCAGCATTTT.